Here is one TCR beta chain with its context. Its antigen remains unidentified. The sample is drawn from a study of blood T cells in healthy people across ages. The use of a sample-barcoded 5' primer and a J-beta primer mix characterized a second PCR of about 7 to 12 cycles. From the 5' RACE reads, TCRdb called clonotypes with MiXCR, one entry per CDR3 protein. The data hold 1.5 million to 2 million distinct CDR3 sequences, with about 50% observed a single time. General study results and limits: Age brought a roughly linear fall in TCR beta diversity measured per million T cells. In the absence of known donor CMV status, changes in expanded clonotypes were possibly confounded. Observed TCR beta diversity showed a strong correlation with the percentage of naive T cells as measured by flow cytometry. Estimated diversity, derived from one million T cells, was regarded as an underestimate.

The germline V and J ends were trimmed by 8 bases and 5 bases, with 17 bases remaining between them. Germline CDR1 and CDR2: SNHLY and FYNNEI. There are 14 residues in the CDR3. This chain links TRBV2 with TRBJ2-3, with D perhaps being TRBD1 or TRBD2 (5 bases each). The sequencing sample was made of blood. This TCR was recovered from a woman in her 40s in good health. CDR3 in DNA: TGTGCCAGCCGCCGGGACCCTGGAGTAGATACGCAGTATTTT. Its protein is CASRRDPGVDTQYF.